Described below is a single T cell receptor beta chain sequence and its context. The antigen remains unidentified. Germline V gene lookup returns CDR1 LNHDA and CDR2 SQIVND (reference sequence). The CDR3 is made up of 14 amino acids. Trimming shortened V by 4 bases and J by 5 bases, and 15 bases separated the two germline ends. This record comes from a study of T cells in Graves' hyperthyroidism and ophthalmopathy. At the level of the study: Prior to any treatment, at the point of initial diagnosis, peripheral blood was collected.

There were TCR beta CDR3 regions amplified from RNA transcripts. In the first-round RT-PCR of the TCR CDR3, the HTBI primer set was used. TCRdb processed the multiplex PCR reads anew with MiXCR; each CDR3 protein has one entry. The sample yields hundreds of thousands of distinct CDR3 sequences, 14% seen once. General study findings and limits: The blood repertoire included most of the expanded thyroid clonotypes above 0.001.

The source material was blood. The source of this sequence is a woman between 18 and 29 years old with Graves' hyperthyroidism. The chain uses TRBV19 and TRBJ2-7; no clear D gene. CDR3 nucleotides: TGTGCCAGTAGTAAAGATCCTCGGAAGGACGAGCAGTACTTC. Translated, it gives CASSKDPRKDEQYF. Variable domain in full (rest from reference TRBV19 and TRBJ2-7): DGGITQSPKYLFRKEGQNVTLSCEQNLNHDAMYWYRQDPGQGLRLIYYSQIVNDFQKGDIAEGYSVSREKKESFPLTVTSAQKNPTAFYLCASSKDPRKDEQYFGPGTRLTVT.